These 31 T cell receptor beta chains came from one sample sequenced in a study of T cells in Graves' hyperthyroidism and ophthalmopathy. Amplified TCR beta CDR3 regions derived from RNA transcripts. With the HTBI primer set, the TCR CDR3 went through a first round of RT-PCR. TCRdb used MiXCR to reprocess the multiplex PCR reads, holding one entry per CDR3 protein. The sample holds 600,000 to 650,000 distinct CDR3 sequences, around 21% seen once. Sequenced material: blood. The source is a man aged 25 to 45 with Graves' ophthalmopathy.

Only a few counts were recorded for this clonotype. As DNA, the CDR3 is TGTGCCAGCAGTGGGACAGAGCTTGGCTACGAGCAGTACTTC. Translated, it gives CASSGTELGYEQYF. The chain has TRBV6-1 and TRBJ2-7; D is possibly TRBD1 (6 bases). Germline CDR1 and CDR2: MNHNS and SASEGT. The CDR3 is 14 amino acids. The ends were cut back, 4 bases at V and 3 bases at J, with 13 bases in the middle.

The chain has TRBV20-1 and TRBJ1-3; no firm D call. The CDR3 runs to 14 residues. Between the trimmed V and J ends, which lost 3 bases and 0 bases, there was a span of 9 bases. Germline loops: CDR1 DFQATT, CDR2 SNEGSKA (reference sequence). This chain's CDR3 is CSASLQSSGNTIYF. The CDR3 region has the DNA TGCAGTGCTAGTCTCCAGAGCTCTGGAAACACCATATATTTT.

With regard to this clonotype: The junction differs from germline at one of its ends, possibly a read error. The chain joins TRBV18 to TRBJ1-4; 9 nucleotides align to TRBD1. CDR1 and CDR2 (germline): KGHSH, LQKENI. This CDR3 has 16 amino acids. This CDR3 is CASSGTGFGTNEELFF. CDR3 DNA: TGTGCCAGCTCCGGGACAGGGTTTGGCACTAATGAAGAACTGTTTTTT.

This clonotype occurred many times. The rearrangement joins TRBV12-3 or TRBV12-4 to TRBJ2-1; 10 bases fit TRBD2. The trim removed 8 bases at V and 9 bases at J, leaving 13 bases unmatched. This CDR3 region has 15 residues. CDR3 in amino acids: CASRPGGAGGGEQFF. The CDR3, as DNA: TGTGCCAGCCGCCCGGGGGGAGCGGGAGGGGGTGAGCAGTTCTTC.

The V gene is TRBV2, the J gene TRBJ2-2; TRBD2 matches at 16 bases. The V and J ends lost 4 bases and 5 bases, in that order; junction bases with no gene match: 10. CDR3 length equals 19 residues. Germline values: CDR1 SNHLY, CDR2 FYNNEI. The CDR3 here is CASSVLGLAGGPSTGELFF. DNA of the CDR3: TGTGCCAGCAGTGTTTTGGGACTAGCGGGAGGGCCTTCGACCGGGGAGCTGTTTTTT.

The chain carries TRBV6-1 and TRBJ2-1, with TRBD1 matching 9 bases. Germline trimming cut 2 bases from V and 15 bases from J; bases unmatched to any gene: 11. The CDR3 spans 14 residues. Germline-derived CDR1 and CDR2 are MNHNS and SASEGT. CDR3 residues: CASSEPADRGFGFF. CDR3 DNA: TGTGCCAGCAGTGAACCGGCGGACAGGGGCTTTGGGTTCTTC.

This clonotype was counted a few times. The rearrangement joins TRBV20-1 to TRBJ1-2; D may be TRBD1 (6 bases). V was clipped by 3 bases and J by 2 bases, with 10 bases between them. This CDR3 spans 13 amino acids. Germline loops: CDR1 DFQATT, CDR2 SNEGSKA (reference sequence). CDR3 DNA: TGCAGTGCTAGGGACAGCCGGAACTATGGCTACACCTTC. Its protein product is CSARDSRNYGYTF.

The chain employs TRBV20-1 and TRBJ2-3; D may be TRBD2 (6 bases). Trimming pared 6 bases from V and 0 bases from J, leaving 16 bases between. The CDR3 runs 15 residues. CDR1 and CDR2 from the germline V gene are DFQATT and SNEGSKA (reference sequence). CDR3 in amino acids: CSAPAGFTSTDTQYF. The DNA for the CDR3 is TGCAGTGCCCCGGCGGGATTCACTAGCACAGATACGCAGTATTTT.

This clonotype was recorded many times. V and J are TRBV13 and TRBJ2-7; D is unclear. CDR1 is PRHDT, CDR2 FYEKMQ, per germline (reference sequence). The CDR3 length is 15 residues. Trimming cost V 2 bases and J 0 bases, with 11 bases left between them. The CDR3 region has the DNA TGTGCCAGCAGCTTAACCCCGCTGCTCTCCTACGAGCAGTACTTC. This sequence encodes CASSLTPLLSYEQYF.

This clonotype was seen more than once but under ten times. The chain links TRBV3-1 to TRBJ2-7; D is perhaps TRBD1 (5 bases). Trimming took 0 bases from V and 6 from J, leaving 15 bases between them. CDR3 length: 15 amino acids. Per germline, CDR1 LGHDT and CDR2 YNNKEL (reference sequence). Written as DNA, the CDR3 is TGTGCCAGCAGCCAAGATCGGGCAGGGCTAGGCGAGCAGTACTTC. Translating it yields CASSQDRAGLGEQYF.

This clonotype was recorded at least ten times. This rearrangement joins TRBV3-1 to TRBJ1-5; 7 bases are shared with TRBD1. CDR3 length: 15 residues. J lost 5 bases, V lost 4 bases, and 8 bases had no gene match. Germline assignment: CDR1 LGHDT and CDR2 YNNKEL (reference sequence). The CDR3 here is CASSLSRGFDQPQHF. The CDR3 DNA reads TGTGCCAGCAGCCTCTCCAGGGGGTTCGATCAGCCCCAGCATTTT.

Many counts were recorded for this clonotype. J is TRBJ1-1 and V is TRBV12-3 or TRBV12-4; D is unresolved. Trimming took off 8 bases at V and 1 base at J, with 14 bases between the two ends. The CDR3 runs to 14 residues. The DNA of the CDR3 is TGTGCCAGCTCATATCCCCCCGCGAACACTGAAGCTTTCTTT. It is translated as CASSYPPANTEAFF.

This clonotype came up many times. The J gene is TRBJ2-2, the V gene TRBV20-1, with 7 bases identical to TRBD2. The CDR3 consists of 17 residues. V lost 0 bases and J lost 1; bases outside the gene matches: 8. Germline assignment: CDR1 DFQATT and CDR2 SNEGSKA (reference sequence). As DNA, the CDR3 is TGCAGTGCTAGAGATTATGGTCTAGCGGAGAACACCGGGGAGCTGTTTTTT. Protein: CSARDYGLAENTGELFF.

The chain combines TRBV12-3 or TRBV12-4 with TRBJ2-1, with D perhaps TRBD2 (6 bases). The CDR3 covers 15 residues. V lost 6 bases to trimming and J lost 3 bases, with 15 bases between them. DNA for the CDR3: TGTGCCAGCAGAACGGGACTGGGGAGCTACAATGAGCAGTTCTTC. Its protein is CASRTGLGSYNEQFF.

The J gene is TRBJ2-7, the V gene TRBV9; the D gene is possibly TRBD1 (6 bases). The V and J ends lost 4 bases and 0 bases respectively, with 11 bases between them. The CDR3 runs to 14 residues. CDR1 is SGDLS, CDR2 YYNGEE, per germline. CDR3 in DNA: TGTGCCAGCAGCAAAGAGGACAGCTCCTACGAGCAGTACTTC. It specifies CASSKEDSSYEQYF.

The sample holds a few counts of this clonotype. DNA of the CDR3: TGTGCCAGCTCACCAACGGCGGTAAGCTCCTACGAGCAGTTCTTC. It codes for CASSPTAVSSYEQFF. This chain connects TRBV18 to TRBJ2-7; no clear D gene. The end of the DNA is better explained by TRBJ2-1, so the J call may be wrong. There are 15 residues in the CDR3. The germline gives CDR1 KGHSH, CDR2 LQKENI.

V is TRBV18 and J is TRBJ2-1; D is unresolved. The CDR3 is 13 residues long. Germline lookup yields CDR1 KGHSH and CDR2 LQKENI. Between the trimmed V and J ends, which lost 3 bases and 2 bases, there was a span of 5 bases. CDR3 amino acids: CASSPDPYNEQFF. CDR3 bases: TGTGCCAGCTCACCGGATCCCTACAATGAGCAGTTCTTC.

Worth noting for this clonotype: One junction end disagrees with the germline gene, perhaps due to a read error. The CDR3 coding sequence is TGCAGCGCCGACGGGGGCGGGAACACTGAGGCTTTCTTT. Translation gives CSADGGGNTEAFF. The rearrangement joins TRBV29-1 to TRBJ1-1; a possible D gene is TRBD1 (6 bases). CDR1 is SQVTM, CDR2 ANQGSEA, per germline. CDR3 length: 13 residues.

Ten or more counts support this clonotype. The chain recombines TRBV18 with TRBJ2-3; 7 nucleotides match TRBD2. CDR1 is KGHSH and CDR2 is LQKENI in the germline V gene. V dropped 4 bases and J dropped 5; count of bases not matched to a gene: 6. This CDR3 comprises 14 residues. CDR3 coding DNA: TGTGCCAGCTCACTTGGACTAGGAGGAGATACGCAGTATTTT. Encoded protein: CASSLGLGGDTQYF.

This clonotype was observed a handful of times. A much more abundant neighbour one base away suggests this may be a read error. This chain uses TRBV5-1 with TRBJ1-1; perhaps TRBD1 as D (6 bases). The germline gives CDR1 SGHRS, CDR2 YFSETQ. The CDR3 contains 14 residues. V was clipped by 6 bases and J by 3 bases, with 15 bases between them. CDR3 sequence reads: CASNNQGRDTEAFF. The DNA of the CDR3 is TGCGCCAGCAACAACCAGGGGCGGGACACTGAAGCTTTCTTT. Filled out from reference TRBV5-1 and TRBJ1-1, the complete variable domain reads KAGVTQTPRYLIKTRGQQVTLSCSPISGHRSVSWYQQTPGQGLQFLFEYFSETQRNKGNFPGRFSGRQFSNSRSEMNVSTLELGDSALYLCASNNQGRDTEAFFGQGTRLTVV.

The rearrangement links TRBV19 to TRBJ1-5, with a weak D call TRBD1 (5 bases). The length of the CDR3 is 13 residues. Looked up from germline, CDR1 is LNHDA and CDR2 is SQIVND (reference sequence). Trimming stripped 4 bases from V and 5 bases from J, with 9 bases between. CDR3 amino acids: CASSRVRDQPQHF. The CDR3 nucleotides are TGTGCCAGTAGTAGGGTCAGGGATCAGCCCCAGCATTTT.

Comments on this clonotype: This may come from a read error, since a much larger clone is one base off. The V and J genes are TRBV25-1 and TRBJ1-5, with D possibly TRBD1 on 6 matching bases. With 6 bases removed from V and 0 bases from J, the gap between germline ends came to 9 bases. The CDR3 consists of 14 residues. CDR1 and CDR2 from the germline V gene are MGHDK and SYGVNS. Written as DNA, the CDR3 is TGTGCCAGCAGAGGGGGAGGTAGCAATCAGCCCCAGCATTTT. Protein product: CASRGGGSNQPQHF.

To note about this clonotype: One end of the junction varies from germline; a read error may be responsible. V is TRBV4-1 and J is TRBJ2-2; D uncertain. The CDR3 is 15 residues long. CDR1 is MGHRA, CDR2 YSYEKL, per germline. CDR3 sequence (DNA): TGTGCCAGCAGCTTCGTGATTGTGAACACCGGGGAGCTGTTTTTT. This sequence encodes CASSFVIVNTGELFF.

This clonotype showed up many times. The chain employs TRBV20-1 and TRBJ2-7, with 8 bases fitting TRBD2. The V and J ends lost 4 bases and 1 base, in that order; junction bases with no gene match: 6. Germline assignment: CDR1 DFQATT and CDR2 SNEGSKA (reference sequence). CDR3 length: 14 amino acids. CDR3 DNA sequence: TGCAGTGCTACAAAGCGGGAGCTTTCCTACGAGCAGTACTTC. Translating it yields CSATKRELSYEQYF.

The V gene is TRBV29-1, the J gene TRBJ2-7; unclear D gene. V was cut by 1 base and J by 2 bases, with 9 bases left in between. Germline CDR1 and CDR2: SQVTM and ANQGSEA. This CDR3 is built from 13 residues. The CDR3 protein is CSVEAERPYEQYF. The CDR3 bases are TGCAGCGTTGAAGCGGAGAGACCCTACGAGCAGTACTTC.

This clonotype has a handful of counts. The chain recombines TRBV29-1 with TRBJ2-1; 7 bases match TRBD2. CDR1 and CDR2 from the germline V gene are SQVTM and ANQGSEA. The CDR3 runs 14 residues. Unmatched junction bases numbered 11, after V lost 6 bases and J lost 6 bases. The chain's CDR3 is CSVLRVAGGNEQFF. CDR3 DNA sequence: TGCAGCGTCCTCAGGGTAGCGGGTGGCAATGAGCAGTTCTTC.

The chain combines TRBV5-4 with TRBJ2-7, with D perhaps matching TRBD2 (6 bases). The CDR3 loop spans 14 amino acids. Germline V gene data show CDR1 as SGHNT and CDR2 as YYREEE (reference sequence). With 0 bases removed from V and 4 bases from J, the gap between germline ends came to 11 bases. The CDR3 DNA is TGTGCCAGCAGCTTGGTGGGGGGAAAATACGAGCAGTACTTC. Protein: CASSLVGGKYEQYF.

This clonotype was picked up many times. The CDR3 nucleotides are TGTGCCAGCAGTTTACAGGGGGCGCAGACCGGGGAGCTGTTTTTT. It translates to CASSLQGAQTGELFF. V gene TRBV12-3 or TRBV12-4 combines with J gene TRBJ2-2, with 8 bases aligning to TRBD1. CDR3 length equals 15 residues. The V and J ends lost 2 bases and 5 bases, in that order; junction bases with no gene match: 4.

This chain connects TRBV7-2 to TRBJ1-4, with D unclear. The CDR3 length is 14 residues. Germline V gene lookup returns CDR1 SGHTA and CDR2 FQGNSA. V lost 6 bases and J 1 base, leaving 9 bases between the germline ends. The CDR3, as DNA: TGTGCCAGCAGTGAGGGAGTAACTAATGAAAAACTGTTTTTT. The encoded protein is CASSEGVTNEKLFF.

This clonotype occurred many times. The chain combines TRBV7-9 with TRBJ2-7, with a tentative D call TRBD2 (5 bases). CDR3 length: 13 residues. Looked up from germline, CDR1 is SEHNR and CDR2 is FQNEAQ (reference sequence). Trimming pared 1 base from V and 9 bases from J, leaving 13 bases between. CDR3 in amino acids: CASSLGSVEGQYF. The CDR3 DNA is TGTGCCAGCAGCTTAGGGTCGGTTGAGGGGCAGTACTTC.

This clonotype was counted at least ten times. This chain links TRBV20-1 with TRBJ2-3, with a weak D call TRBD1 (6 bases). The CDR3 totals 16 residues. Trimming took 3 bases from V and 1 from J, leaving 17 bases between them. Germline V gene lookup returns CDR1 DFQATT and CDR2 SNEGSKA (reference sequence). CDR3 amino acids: CSARDSLALGTDTQYF. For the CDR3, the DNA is TGCAGTGCTAGGGACAGCCTCGCTCTTGGCACAGATACGCAGTATTTT.